This T cell receptor beta chain is drawn from a study of T cell responses to AZD1222 COVID-19 vaccine. Study-wide results and limits: Compared with day 0, the breadth and depth of the Spike-specific TCR repertoire rose significantly after two doses of AZD1222.

Germline CDR1 and CDR2: SNHLY and FYNNEI. Trimming stripped 8 bases from V and 2 bases from J, with 7 bases between. This CDR3 is built from 11 residues. The protocol was immunoSEQ multiplex PCR, while the TCRdb copy is restricted to in-frame clones and leaves out a portion. The sample includes roughly 200,000 clones, roughly 92% of them seen just once. In regard to this clone: Its antigen is still unknown.

The rearrangement joins TRBV2 to TRBJ2-7, with D tentatively TRBD2 (5 bases). Material: peripheral blood, obtained 28 days after the second AZD1222 dose. The sequence came from an adult who received the AZD1222 COVID-19 vaccine. The CDR3: CASGSAYEQYF. CDR3 DNA sequence: TGTGCCAGCGGTAGCGCCTACGAGCAGTACTTC.